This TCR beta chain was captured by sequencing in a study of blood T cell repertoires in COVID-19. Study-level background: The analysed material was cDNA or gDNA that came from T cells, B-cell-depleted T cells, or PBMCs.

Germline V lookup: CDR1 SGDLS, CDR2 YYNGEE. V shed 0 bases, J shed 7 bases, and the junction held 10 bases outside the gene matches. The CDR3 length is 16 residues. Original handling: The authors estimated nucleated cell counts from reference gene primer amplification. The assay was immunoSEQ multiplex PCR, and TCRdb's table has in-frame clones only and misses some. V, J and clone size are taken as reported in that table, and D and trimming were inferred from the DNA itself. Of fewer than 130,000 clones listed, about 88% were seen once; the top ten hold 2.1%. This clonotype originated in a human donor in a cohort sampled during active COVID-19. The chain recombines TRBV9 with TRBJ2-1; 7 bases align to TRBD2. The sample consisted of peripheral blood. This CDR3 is CASSVGREKAVNEQFF. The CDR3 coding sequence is TGTGCCAGCAGCGTAGGGCGGGAGAAGGCGGTGAATGAGCAGTTCTTC.